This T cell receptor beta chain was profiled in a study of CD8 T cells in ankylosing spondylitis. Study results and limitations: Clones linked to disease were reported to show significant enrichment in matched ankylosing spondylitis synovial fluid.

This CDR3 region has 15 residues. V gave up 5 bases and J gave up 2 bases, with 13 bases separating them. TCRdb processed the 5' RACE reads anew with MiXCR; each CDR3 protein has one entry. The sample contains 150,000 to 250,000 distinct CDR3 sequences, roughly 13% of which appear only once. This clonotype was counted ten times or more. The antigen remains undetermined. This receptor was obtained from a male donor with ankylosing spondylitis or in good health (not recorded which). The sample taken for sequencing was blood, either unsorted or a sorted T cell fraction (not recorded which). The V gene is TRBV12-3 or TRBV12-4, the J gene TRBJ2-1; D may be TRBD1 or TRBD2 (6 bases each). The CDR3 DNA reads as TGTGCCAGCAGTCCCCTTGGGGGGCCCTACAATGAGCAGTTCTTC. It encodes CASSPLGGPYNEQFF.